These T cell receptor beta chains were read from a single sample in a study of T cells after yellow fever vaccination. TCRdb used MiXCR to reprocess the 5' RACE reads, holding one entry per CDR3 protein. Here the sample spans under 400,000 distinct CDR3 sequences, about 12% being singletons. The sequences come from CD4+ T cells sorted from PBMCs, collected 15 days after the yellow fever booster vaccination. The source of these receptors is a man aged 18 to 29 who received the YFV17D yellow fever vaccine. CDR3s include the opening cysteine and the closing phenylalanine or tryptophan. D genes are given only for firm matches. A row's size may be missing; if present it is once, few, many or a size class.

abundance	v_gene	d_gene	j_gene	CDR3aa	CDR3nt
few	TRBV7-2	TRBD1	TRBJ1-1	CASSLSFGTGALRTEAFF	TGTGCCAGCAGCTTAAGTTTCGGGACAGGGGCCCTGAGGACTGAAGCTTTCTTT
.	TRBV10-3	.	TRBJ2-5	CAIWASGQETQYF	TGTGCCATCTGGGCAAGCGGGCAAGAGACCCAGTACTTC
.	TRBV27	.	TRBJ2-5	CASSRYRDQETQYF	TGTGCCAGCAGCCGCTACAGGGACCAAGAGACCCAGTACTTC
few	TRBV7-9	.	TRBJ2-3	CASGEWENTDTQYF	TGTGCCAGCGGGGAATGGGAAAACACAGATACGCAGTATTTT
many	TRBV4-3	TRBD1	TRBJ1-1	CASSQVDRVTEAFF	TGCGCCAGCAGCCAAGTGGACAGGGTTACTGAAGCTTTCTTT
.	TRBV29-1	.	TRBJ1-1	CSVRRSLGNTEAFF	TGCAGCGTTCGACGGAGCCTCGGGAACACTGAAGCTTTCTTT
many	TRBV21-1	.	TRBJ2-7	CASSKRETGVDEQYF	TGTGCCAGCAGCAAACGTGAGACAGGAGTGGACGAGCAGTACTTC
few	TRBV7-9	.	TRBJ1-1	CASSLATRVQNTEAFF	TGTGCCAGCAGCTTAGCCACCCGGGTCCAGAACACTGAAGCTTTCTTT
many	TRBV3-1	.	TRBJ2-6	CASSTSSGANVLTF	TGTGCCAGCAGTACCAGCTCTGGGGCCAACGTCCTGACTTTC
.	TRBV20-1	TRBD2	TRBJ2-5	CSAYGGRQETQYF	TGCAGTGCTTACGGGGGGAGACAAGAGACCCAGTACTTC
.	TRBV5-1	.	TRBJ2-3	CASSDLGGADTQYF	TGCGCCAGCAGCGACCTCGGAGGGGCAGATACGCAGTATTTT
.	TRBV4-3	.	TRBJ1-5	CASSLTNTGEQAQHF	TGCGCCAGCAGCCTCACAAATACGGGGGAACAGGCCCAGCATTTT
.	TRBV28	.	TRBJ2-3	CASSLKPGRRRDTQYF	TGTGCCAGCAGTTTAAAACCCGGTCGACGGAGGGATACGCAGTATTTT
.	TRBV19	.	TRBJ1-1	CASTPPGPGTEAFF	TGTGCCAGTACCCCCCCCGGGCCAGGGACTGAAGCTTTCTTT
many	TRBV7-2	TRBD1	TRBJ1-2	CASSYSTGENYGYTF	TGTGCCAGCAGCTACTCGACAGGGGAGAACTATGGCTACACCTTC
many	TRBV7-2	.	TRBJ2-5	CASSPSRETQYF	TGTGCCAGCAGCCCAAGTCGAGAGACCCAGTACTTC
.	TRBV6-5	.	TRBJ1-2	CASSYSLSDYGYTF	TGTGCCAGCAGTTACTCTTTGTCTGACTATGGCTACACCTTC